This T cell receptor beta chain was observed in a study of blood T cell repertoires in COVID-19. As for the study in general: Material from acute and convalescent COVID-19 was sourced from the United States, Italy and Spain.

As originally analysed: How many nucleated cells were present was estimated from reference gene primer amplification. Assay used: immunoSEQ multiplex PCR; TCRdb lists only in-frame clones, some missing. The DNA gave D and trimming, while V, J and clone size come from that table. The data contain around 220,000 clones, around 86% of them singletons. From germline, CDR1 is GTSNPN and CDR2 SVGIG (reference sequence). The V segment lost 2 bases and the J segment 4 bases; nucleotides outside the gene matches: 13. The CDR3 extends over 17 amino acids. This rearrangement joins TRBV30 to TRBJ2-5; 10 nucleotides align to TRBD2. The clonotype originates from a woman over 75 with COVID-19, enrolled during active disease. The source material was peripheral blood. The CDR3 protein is CAWSRELAGLGGETQYF. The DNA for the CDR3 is TGTGCCTGGAGTCGAGAACTAGCGGGATTAGGGGGAGAGACCCAGTACTTC.